The sequence of this T cell receptor beta chain was determined in a study of neurological immune-mediated disorders. Time point defined: longitudinal time-point 2. This clonotype was picked up many times. TCRdb fed the 5' RACE reads into MiXCR, producing one record per CDR3 protein. The sample lists tens of thousands of distinct CDR3 sequences; less than 15% were seen once. Sequencing used PBMCs. The origin of this receptor is a female donor with HTLV-1-associated myelopathy (HAM/TSP).

The CDR3 protein is CASSLPGYEQYF. Written as DNA, the CDR3 is TGCGCCAGCAGCTTGCCCGGTTACGAGCAGTACTTC. This chain links TRBV5-1 with TRBJ2-7; D gene uncertain. The V end was cut by 1 base, the J end by 4 bases, with 6 bases between. The CDR3 extends over 12 amino acids. Germline CDR1 and CDR2: SGHRS and YFSETQ.